In its sample, the clone carrying this TCR beta chain was seen a few times. These data are taken from a study of T-cell memory formation after mild COVID-19. MiXCR, run by TCRdb on the 5' RACE reads, gives a single entry per CDR3 protein. The data contain hundreds of thousands of distinct CDR3 sequences, approximately 19% of them singletons. Germline V CDR1 and CDR2: SGHRS, YFSETQ. This CDR3 has 13 residues. This clonotype was sampled from a man aged 18-30 years who had mild COVID-19 (a few samples of this study predate the infection). Cell type and time point are not known. The rearrangement uses TRBV5-1 and TRBJ1-6; D gene ambiguous. Sequenced: PBMCs or a T cell subset sorted from them (not recorded which). The CDR3 protein is CASSGSLESPLHF. As DNA, the CDR3 is TGCGCGTCGTCGGGCTCGTTGGAATCACCCCTCCACTTT.